This T cell receptor beta chain was recorded in a study of CD8+ T cells in alopecia areata. Treatment meaning: oral pan-JAK inhibitor, 5-10 mg twice daily. Alopecia areata patients provided lesional scalp punch biopsies and peripheral blood. The researchers isolated CD4+ and CD8+ T cells from PBMCs by sorting. The sequencing template was cDNA reverse transcribed from extracted RNA. Clones were sequenced by immunoSEQ multiplex PCR, and TCRdb holds only the in-frame ones, with some missing. The sample lists roughly 170,000 clones; around 60% were seen once. Germline lookup yields CDR1 SEHNR and CDR2 FQNEAQ (reference sequence). The CDR3 is made up of 14 amino acids. The V and J ends lost 3 bases and 9 bases respectively, with 12 bases between them. In this sample, this clone turned up a few times. Its cognate antigen is unknown. Study conclusions and caveats: Clarity of TCR sharing across patients fell short of that in mice, possibly HLA-related. Across lesional scalp, and particularly alopecia totalis/universalis, clonality surpassed that of normal scalp.

J is TRBJ1-6 and V is TRBV7-9; tentatively, D is TRBD1 (5 bases). This sequence originates from a human donor with alopecia areata. Sequenced here: CD8+ T cells sorted from blood, sampled at week 24, from a patient treated with tofacitinib. This CDR3 reads CASSFGHRSSPLHF. The DNA for the CDR3 is TGTGCCAGCAGCTTCGGACACCGATCTTCACCCCTCCACTTT.